Each of the 2 T cell receptor beta chains below was sequenced from the same sample in a study of OX40 agonist ivuxolimab in advanced cancers. The library relied on the immunoSEQ multiplex PCR assay. TCRdb limited this immuneACCESS table to in-frame rearrangements with V and J called. A share of clones is missing; checked studies link under half to unresolved V genes, and the rest is unexplained. The sample contains approximately 44,000 clones, 80% of them found a single time. Clones ranked in the top ten supply less than 11% of the sample. Sample: CD4+ or CD8+ T cells sorted from blood, taken in a trial of the OX40 agonist ivuxolimab. The receptors were sampled from an adult with an advanced solid tumor such as melanoma, head and neck, liver or kidney cancer.

This sequence joins TRBV27 and TRBJ1-2, with a tentative D call TRBD1 (6 bases). Germline V gene lookup returns CDR1 MNHEY and CDR2 SMNVEV (reference sequence). V lost 3 bases and J lost 5, with 13 bases in between. The CDR3 is 14 amino acids. This chain's CDR3 is CASSFSRGGYGYTF. CDR3 bases: TGTGCCAGCAGTTTCTCCAGGGGTGGTTATGGCTACACCTTC.

The chain employs TRBV6-1 and TRBJ1-2; D is ambiguous. CDR3 length equals 13 residues. Germline assignment: CDR1 MNHNS and CDR2 SASEGT. V lost 11 bases and J lost 3, with 16 bases in between. CDR3 sequence reads: CAASGGNDYGYTF. The CDR3 DNA reads as TGTGCCGCTTCGGGCGGGAATGACTATGGCTACACCTTC.